These T cell receptor beta chains were read from a single sample in a study of control samples from healthy donors and cancer patients. The assay was immunoSEQ multiplex PCR, and TCRdb's table has in-frame clones only and misses some. The data show about 170,000 clones, with 88% seen just once and over 4% held by the top ten. Sequenced material: blood. These receptors all come from a woman aged 25 to 39 in good health. Each CDR3 is given with its conserved first and last residue.

TRBJ2-1 | 11 | TRBV19 | CASSTYNEQFF
TRBJ1-3 | 17 | TRBV19 | CASSSLGTAVSGNTIYF
TRBJ1-1 | 13 | TRBV10-2 | CASTINGEGEAFF
TRBJ1-5 | 15 | TRBV5-6 | CASSLGGNGHQPQHF
TRBJ2-1 | 14 | TRBV29-1 | CSVAWTSGRNEQFF
TRBJ2-5 | 15 | TRBV7-2 | CASSSVSGNQETQYF
TRBJ2-7 | 14 | TRBV27 | CASSSGTVIYEQYF
TRBJ2-3 | 16 | TRBV6-2/TRBV6-3 | CASSARALGGTDTQYF
TRBJ2-6 | 14 | TRBV6-6 | CASRTGSGANVLTF
TRBJ2-3 | 16 | TRBV2 | CASSDKSLGSTDTQYF
TRBJ2-2 | 19 | TRBV28 | CASSLGLAGAQPVTGELFF
TRBJ1-1 | 12 | TRBV4-2 | CASSLDNTEAFF
TRBJ2-2 | 14 | TRBV29-1 | CSVEEDKNTGELFF
TRBJ1-5 | 16 | TRBV28 | CASSLPGPGTGQPQHF
TRBJ2-6 | 15 | TRBV2 | CASSEYLSGANVLTF
TRBJ2-1 | 14 | TRBV27 | CASSPFRTQNEQFF
TRBJ2-1 | 16 | TRBV3-1/TRBV3-2 | CASSVGGALSYNEQFF
TRBJ1-6 | 16 | TRBV28 | CASTLPSSGGHSPLHF
TRBJ2-1 | 15 | TRBV5-1 | CASSPPRTVYNEQFF
TRBJ2-7 | 15 | TRBV4-1 | CASSQARTGTYEQYF
TRBJ1-1 | 13 | TRBV11-3 | CASSLSPGSKAFF
TRBJ2-7 | 14 | TRBV6-5 | CASSPDSISYEQYF
TRBJ1-1 | 14 | TRBV3-1/TRBV3-2 | CASSQIPRSPEAFF
TRBJ2-7 | 14 | TRBV28 | CASSFSRVSYEQYF
TRBJ1-1 | 14 | TRBV28 | CASSLGLKNTEAFF
TRBJ2-3 | 14 | TRBV11-3 | CASSGGFSTDTQYF
TRBJ2-2 | 17 | TRBV15 | CATSRDLSSGRVAELFF
TRBJ2-3 | 16 | TRBV5-5 | CASSLTSGKGTDTQYF
TRBJ2-3 | 11 | TRBV20-1 | CSVRITDTQYF
TRBJ1-5 | 16 | TRBV23-1 | CAPSVPGTGDDQPQHF
TRBJ2-3 | 13 | TRBV6-5 | CASVRGGTDTQYF
TRBJ1-6 | 20 | TRBV6-6 | CASSHAGTIGGELNNSPLHF
TRBJ2-1 | 13 | TRBV5-4 | CASRASGINEQFF
TRBJ1-1 | 11 | TRBV29-1 | CSVRAHTEAFF
TRBJ1-1 | 13 | TRBV11-2 | CASSSQRETEAFF
TRBJ1-5 | 13 | TRBV24-1 | CATSRGGSQPQHF
TRBJ1-1 | 13 | TRBV2 | CASIRGGRTEAFF
TRBJ2-1 | 13 | TRBV11-2 | CASSFSLANEQFF
TRBJ1-3 | 19 | TRBV4-1 | CASSQDRGLPYLSGNTIYF